Each of the 24 T cell receptor beta chains below was sequenced from the same sample in a study of T cell repertoires in cytomegalovirus infection. TCRdb fed the reads into MiXCR, producing one record per CDR3 protein. The sample consists of about 480,000 distinct CDR3 sequences, roughly a third of them appearing once. Which antigens these TCRs recognize remains unknown. The material was cultured PBMCs, obtained from culture after CMV antigen stimulation. These receptors were obtained from a human donor in good health (CMV status not recorded). Some clones in this sample may be carry-over from other donors' samples.

V usage is TRBV20-1 and J usage is TRBJ2-5, with a possible D match to TRBD1 (6 bases). The CDR3 loop spans 13 amino acids. Trimming cost V 3 bases and J 2 bases, with 10 bases left between them. Germline lookup yields CDR1 DFQATT and CDR2 SNEGSKA (reference sequence). In DNA form, the CDR3 reads TGCAGTGCTAGGCTAGGACAGCAAGAGACCCAGTACTTC. Its translation: CSARLGQQETQYF.

This chain links TRBV12-3 or TRBV12-4 with TRBJ2-2, with TRBD1 matching 8 bases. This CDR3 contains 16 residues. V shed 8 bases, J shed 1 base, and the junction held 9 bases outside the gene matches. This CDR3 reads CASSRAGTGNTGELFF. The CDR3 DNA is TGTGCCAGCTCTAGAGCCGGGACAGGGAACACCGGGGAGCTGTTTTTT.

Concerning this clonotype: Without the conserved terminal phenylalanine or tryptophan, this CDR3 likely stems from a read error. The rearrangement joins TRBV28 to TRBJ2-3; a possible D gene is TRBD2 (7 bases). This CDR3 has 16 amino acids. Germline V gene sequence: CDR1 MDHEN, CDR2 SYDVKM. V was trimmed by 3 bases and J by 6 bases, leaving 19 bases between them. CDR3 nucleotides: TGTGCCAGCAGTTTGGGGGCGGGAGTGGTGTGGGATACGCAGTATTTA. Translation: CASSLGAGVVWDTQYL.

The chain's CDR3 is CASSPTTRTGRVITYEQYV. DNA of the CDR3: TGTGCCAGCAGTCCTACCACGAGGACGGGACGAGTTATTACCTACGAGCAGTACGTC. The rearrangement uses TRBV6-6 and TRBJ2-7, with D perhaps given as TRBD1 or TRBD2 (5 bases each). Trimming cost V 5 bases and J 2 bases, with 28 bases left between them. Germline loops: CDR1 MNHNY, CDR2 SVGAGI (reference sequence). The CDR3 length is 19 residues.

The rearrangement uses TRBV29-1 and TRBJ2-1; the match to TRBD1 covers 7 bases. The V segment lost 7 bases and the J segment 6 bases; nucleotides outside the gene matches: 6. CDR3 size: 12 residues. CDR1 and CDR2 (germline): SQVTM, ANQGSEA. The CDR3 reads CSAIDRANEQFF. CDR3 coding DNA: TGCAGCGCGATCGACAGGGCCAATGAGCAGTTCTTC.

The chain joins TRBV5-1 to TRBJ2-3; D is undetermined. Germline CDR1 SGHRS, CDR2 YFSETQ. This CDR3 is built from 18 residues. V lost 0 bases, J lost 1 base, and 18 bases lay in between. For the CDR3, the DNA is TGCGCCAGCAGCTTGGCCGTAACGTCGGTCCCAGGCACAGATACGCAGTATTTT. As protein: CASSLAVTSVPGTDTQYF.

The rearrangement uses TRBV7-2 and TRBJ2-6; the match to TRBD2 covers 7 bases. From germline, CDR1 is SGHTA and CDR2 FQGNSA. V was pared by 0 bases and J by 4 bases, with 3 bases of the junction left unmatched. The CDR3 is made up of 16 amino acids. DNA for the CDR3: TGTGCCAGCAGCTTAGCGGGGGGAGGGGGGGCCAACGTCCTGACTTTC. Translated, it gives CASSLAGGGGANVLTF.

This clonotype came up many times. J is TRBJ2-1 and V is TRBV7-2; D is undetermined. The germline gives CDR1 SGHTA, CDR2 FQGNSA. This CDR3 has 16 residues. The germline V and J ends were trimmed by 4 bases and 4 bases, with 17 bases remaining between them. CDR3 sequence: CASSYRTVRRYNEQFF. The CDR3 nucleotides are TGTGCCAGCAGCTATCGGACGGTTAGGCGGTACAATGAGCAGTTCTTC.

V usage is TRBV12-3 or TRBV12-4 and J usage is TRBJ1-5, with 12 bases matching TRBD1. Germline trimming cut 5 bases from V and 5 bases from J; bases unmatched to any gene: 7. The CDR3 totals 16 residues. In DNA, the CDR3 is TGTGCCAGCAGTCCCACCCGGGACAGGGGGCATCAGCCCCAGCATTTT. Amino acids: CASSPTRDRGHQPQHF.

This chain links TRBV5-8 with TRBJ2-7; 7 bases fit TRBD1. The CDR3 runs to 15 residues. J gave up 5 bases and V 4 bases, and 12 bases lay outside the gene matches. CDR1 is SGHTS, CDR2 YDEGEE, per germline. The CDR3 region has the DNA TGTGCCAGCAGCCGCGAGGGGGCGTATAGGGACGAGCAGTACTTC. Translated: CASSREGAYRDEQYF. Filled out from reference TRBV5-8 and TRBJ2-7, the complete variable domain reads EAGVTQSPTHLIKTRGQQATLRCSPISGHTSVYWYQQALGLGLQFLLWYDEGEERNRGNFPPRFSGRQFPNYSSELNVNALELEDSALYLCASSREGAYRDEQYFGPGTRLTVT.

The chain joins TRBV29-1 to TRBJ2-7; TRBD2 aligns across 7 bases. V trimming: 5 bases; J trimming: 2 bases; junction bases outside the gene matches: 9. The CDR3 sequence is 14 residues long. Germline V gene data show CDR1 as SQVTM and CDR2 as ANQGSEA. Here the CDR3 DNA reads TGCAGCGTTAATCTAGCGGAAAGACCCTACGAGCAGTACGTC. Its translation is CSVNLAERPYEQYV.

The rearrangement joins TRBV7-2 to TRBJ1-3; D is uncertain. The ends were cut back, 5 bases at V and 0 bases at J, with 17 bases in the middle. Germline CDR1 is SGHTA and CDR2 is FQGNSA. The CDR3 length is 17 residues. CDR3 region: CASSVSPRGVSGNTIYF. CDR3 DNA sequence: TGTGCCAGCAGCGTATCGCCACGGGGTGTCTCTGGAAACACCATATATTTT.

The chain combines TRBV28 with TRBJ2-7; D possibly uses TRBD1 or TRBD2 (6 bases each). The CDR3 is 14 residues long. Trimming shortened V by 2 bases and J by 4 bases, and 12 bases separated the two germline ends. Germline loops: CDR1 MDHEN, CDR2 SYDVKM. CDR3 DNA sequence: TGTGCCAGCAGTTTAGCGGGACAATCTTACGAGCAGTACTTC. Translated: CASSLAGQSYEQYF.

The J gene is TRBJ1-5, the V gene TRBV20-1; 9 bases are a match to TRBD1. CDR3 length equals 16 residues. The V gene end was trimmed by 5 bases and the J gene end by 7 bases; junction bases not matched to a gene: 15. Germline V gives CDR1 DFQATT, CDR2 SNEGSKA (reference sequence). The CDR3 region has the DNA TGCAGTGCTGGCCGAACTGGACAGGGGCGATGGCAGCCCCAGCATTTT. Residues: CSAGRTGQGRWQPQHF.

The CDR3 DNA reads as TGTGCCATCAGTGAGTCGACTAGCGGAGAGACCCAGTACTTC. Translated, it gives CAISESTSGETQYF. The chain is built from TRBV10-3 and TRBJ2-5; TRBD2 aligns across 9 bases. Germline trimming cut 0 bases from V and 4 bases from J; bases unmatched to any gene: 0. The CDR3 extends over 14 amino acids. Per germline, CDR1 ENHRY and CDR2 SYGVKD.

Written as DNA, the CDR3 is TGTGCCAGCAGAGAAGACCTTGGAAACACCATATATTTT. The encoded protein is CASREDLGNTIYF. V gene TRBV6-2 or TRBV6-3 combines with J gene TRBJ1-3; D uncertain. The germline V gene has CDR1 MNHEY and CDR2 SVGEGT. This CDR3 is 13 amino acids long. Trimming shortened V by 6 bases and J by 3 bases, and 9 bases separated the two germline ends.

To note about this clonotype: This CDR3 is missing its conserved last phenylalanine or tryptophan, likely due to a read error. V and J are TRBV9 and TRBJ2-5, with no clear D. The CDR3 has 13 amino acids. Germline V gene lookup returns CDR1 SGDLS and CDR2 YYNGEE. Trimming pared 0 bases from V and 7 bases from J, leaving 10 bases between. CDR3 in DNA: TGTGCCAGCAGCGTAGAAATGGAAGGGACCCAGTACTAC. It is translated as CASSVEMEGTQYY.

This clonotype was counted many times. The chain uses TRBV6-2 or TRBV6-3 and TRBJ2-1; TRBD2 matches at 9 bases. CDR3 size: 12 residues. CDR1 is MNHEY and CDR2 is SVGEGT in the germline V gene. V gave up 7 bases and J gave up 12 bases; unmatched junction bases: 7. This CDR3 is CASTDTRGGQFF. CDR3 sequence (DNA): TGTGCCAGCACCGATACGCGGGGGGGGCAGTTCTTC.

The chain joins TRBV7-4 to TRBJ2-7, with unresolved D. CDR1 SGHVT and CDR2 SQSDAQ come from the germline V gene. V was shortened by 5 bases and J by 12 bases, with 17 bases between the two germline ends. This CDR3 region has 12 residues. CDR3 in amino acids: CASSDTSQRAYF. The CDR3, as DNA: TGTGCCAGCAGCGATACCTCGCAAAGAGCGTACTTC.

This rearrangement joins TRBV27 to TRBJ1-2, with 10 bases lining up with TRBD1. V lost 5 bases, J lost 8 bases, and 8 bases stayed unmatched. There are 14 residues in the CDR3. CDR1 MNHEY and CDR2 SMNVEV come from the germline V gene (reference sequence). CDR3 region: CASSPDRGLIGYTF. CDR3 nucleotides: TGTGCCAGCAGTCCCGACAGGGGGCTTATAGGCTACACCTTC.

V is TRBV28 and J is TRBJ2-5, with 7 positions matching TRBD1. Germline lookup yields CDR1 MDHEN and CDR2 SYDVKM. With 6 bases clipped from V and 5 bases from J, the junction kept 12 bases outside the gene matches. This CDR3 has 15 residues. The CDR3 loop reads CASRNIDRASETQYF. The CDR3 DNA follows: TGTGCCAGCAGAAATATCGACAGGGCTTCGGAGACCCAGTACTTC.

This clonotype was recorded many times. The chain couples TRBV7-2 to TRBJ2-5; D unresolved. The V end lost 5 bases, the J end lost 4 bases, and 5 bases lay between the germline ends. The germline V gene has CDR1 SGHTA and CDR2 FQGNSA. The CDR3 has 11 amino acids. CDR3 sequence (DNA): TGTGCCAGCAGCCTTCCAGAGACCCAGTACTTC. Its translation is CASSLPETQYF.

This clonotype was seen more than once but under ten times. V gene TRBV7-2 combines with J gene TRBJ2-1; D not certain. Germline values: CDR1 SGHTA, CDR2 FQGNSA. The V end was cut by 3 bases, the J end by 3 bases, with 6 bases between. The CDR3 sequence is 13 residues long. The CDR3 sequence is CASSLELYNEQFF. The CDR3 DNA reads as TGTGCCAGCAGCTTGGAGCTCTACAATGAGCAGTTCTTC.

This clonotype came up a few times. The chain combines TRBV11-2 with TRBJ2-7, with D perhaps matching TRBD1 or TRBD2 (6 bases each). Germline CDR1 reads SGHAT; CDR2 reads FQNNGV. V lost 5 bases and J lost 6, with 11 bases in between. This CDR3 comprises 12 residues. The CDR3 DNA reads as TGTGCCAGCAGCGAGGGGGGTGGCGAGCAGTACGTC. Residues: CASSEGGGEQYV.